The 30 T cell receptor beta chains in this list originate from one sample, sequenced in a study of cytomegalovirus exposure and HLA in healthy donors. PCR amplification relied on 60 Vbeta primers (plus 13 Jbeta primers). TCRdb keeps only in-frame clones here, not all; method: immunoSEQ multiplex PCR. The sample has about 150,000 clones; about 74% are singletons. The sequencing sample was made of PBMCs. The receptors originated from a woman aged 40 to 50 in good health and CMV-seronegative.

V is TRBV4-2 and J is TRBJ1-1; D is perhaps TRBD1 (6 bases). Between the trimmed V and J ends, which lost 0 bases and 4 bases, there was a span of 6 bases. Germline CDR1 and CDR2: LGHNA and YNFKEQ. CDR3 length: 13 residues. The CDR3 here is CASSQEGGTEAFF. For the CDR3, the DNA is TGTGCCAGCAGCCAAGAAGGGGGCACTGAAGCTTTCTTT.

The count of this clone is one. This chain uses TRBV5-4 with TRBJ1-2, with 8 bases fitting TRBD1. V gave up 4 bases and J gave up 4 bases; unmatched junction bases: 9. The CDR3 contains 15 residues. CDR1 SGHNT and CDR2 YYREEE come from the germline V gene (reference sequence). The DNA of the CDR3 is TGTGCCAGCAGCCCACGGACAGGGAACCCCTATGGCTACACCTTC. Its protein product is CASSPRTGNPYGYTF.

The rearrangement links TRBV5-8 to TRBJ1-5, with D unclear. Per germline, CDR1 SGHTS and CDR2 YDEGEE. Trimming shortened V by 5 bases and J by 0 bases, and 12 bases separated the two germline ends. This CDR3 comprises 15 residues. CDR3 sequence reads: CASSRGLHSNQPQHF. The CDR3 nucleotides are TGTGCCAGCAGTAGAGGACTTCATAGCAATCAGCCCCAGCATTTT.

The chain combines TRBV5-1 with TRBJ2-5, with D perhaps TRBD1 (5 bases). Per germline, CDR1 SGHRS and CDR2 YFSETQ. V was trimmed by 2 bases and J by 5 bases, leaving 10 bases between them. The CDR3 length is 13 residues. CDR3 in amino acids: CASSFAAGETQYF. The CDR3 coding sequence is TGCGCCAGCAGCTTCGCGGCAGGGGAGACCCAGTACTTC.

The V call is TRBV19, the J call TRBJ2-7; a possible D gene is TRBD1 (5 bases). CDR3 length equals 11 residues. CDR1 is LNHDA and CDR2 is SQIVND in the germline V gene (reference sequence). Trimming took 6 bases from V and 3 from J, leaving 6 bases between them. As DNA, the CDR3 is TGTGCCAGTAGAAGGGGCTACGAGCAGTACTTC. It codes for CASRRGYEQYF. The full variable domain, its missing parts supplied by reference TRBV19 and TRBJ2-7, is DGGITQSPKYLFRKEGQNVTLSCEQNLNHDAMYWYRQDPGQGLRLIYYSQIVNDFQKGDIAEGYSVSREKKESFPLTVTSAQKNPTAFYLCASRRGYEQYFGPGTRLTVT.

The chain uses TRBV6-5 and TRBJ2-7, with TRBD2 matching 8 bases. The CDR3 spans 14 residues. Germline V gene lookup returns CDR1 MNHEY and CDR2 SVGAGI. V gave up 5 bases and J gave up 7 bases; unmatched junction bases: 10. The CDR3 here is CASSGTSGRGEQYF. Written as DNA, the CDR3 is TGTGCCAGCAGTGGGACTAGTGGTCGTGGAGAGCAGTACTTC.

The chain has TRBV6-6 and TRBJ1-1; 9 bases align to TRBD1. The V gene end was trimmed by 6 bases and the J gene end by 1 base; junction bases not matched to a gene: 6. Germline CDR1 MNHNY, CDR2 SVGAGI (reference sequence). CDR3 size: 15 residues. The CDR3 here is CASREQGAGNTEAFF. The CDR3 coding sequence is TGTGCCAGCAGGGAACAGGGGGCTGGGAACACTGAAGCTTTCTTT.

This sequence joins TRBV5-4 and TRBJ1-1; D may be TRBD1 (6 bases). This CDR3 spans 16 amino acids. The V end lost 5 bases, the J end lost 0 bases, and 17 bases lay between the germline ends. Germline CDR1 is SGHNT and CDR2 is YYREEE (reference sequence). Here the CDR3 DNA reads TGTGCCAGCAGGCGGGGGGACAAGGGAGTGAACACTGAAGCTTTCTTT. As protein: CASRRGDKGVNTEAFF. Full variable domain (outside the CDR3, taken from reference TRBV5-4 and TRBJ1-1): ETGVTQSPTHLIKTRGQQVTLRCSSQSGHNTVSWYQQALGQGPQFIFQYYREEENGRGNFPPRFSGLQFPNYSSELNVNALELDDSALYLCASRRGDKGVNTEAFFGQGTRLTVV.

This clone has just one count. The J gene is TRBJ2-7, the V gene TRBV5-1, with TRBD2 identical over 9 bases. The CDR3 extends over 14 amino acids. CDR1 SGHRS and CDR2 YFSETQ come from the germline V gene. Trimming at V came to 3 bases and at J to 6 bases, leaving 7 bases not matched to a gene. Written as DNA, the CDR3 is TGCGCCAGCAGCTCATTAGCGGGAGATAGCGAGCAGTACTTC. Translating it yields CASSSLAGDSEQYF.

The rearrangement joins TRBV14 to TRBJ2-5; 7 nucleotides align to TRBD1. Looked up from germline, CDR1 is SGHDN and CDR2 is FVKESK. The CDR3 sequence is 14 residues long. V gave up 5 bases and J gave up 7 bases; unmatched junction bases: 10. The DNA for the CDR3 is TGTGCCAGCAGCTCAGTGAGGGGGCAGGGGACCCAGTACTTC. Translated, it gives CASSSVRGQGTQYF.

This clone was counted once. V and J are TRBV5-6 and TRBJ1-1; no reliable D call. This CDR3 is built from 15 residues. Germline lookup yields CDR1 SGHDT and CDR2 YYEEEE. Deletions cut 4 bases from V and 1 base from J, with 14 bases between. CDR3 residues: CASSQIQSTNTEAFF. CDR3 bases: TGTGCCAGCAGCCAGATACAGTCCACGAACACTGAAGCTTTCTTT.

The chain joins TRBV6-4 to TRBJ2-1; 7 nucleotides line up with TRBD2. Germline V gene data show CDR1 as MRHNA and CDR2 as SNTAGT. CDR3 length: 16 amino acids. The V gene end was trimmed by 0 bases and the J gene end by 2 bases; junction bases not matched to a gene: 4. CDR3 nucleotide sequence: TGTGCCAGCAGTGACTCCGGCGGGAGTCCCTACAATGAGCAGTTCTTC. As protein: CASSDSGGSPYNEQFF.

The chain recombines TRBV28 with TRBJ1-1; possibly TRBD1 for D (5 bases). The ends were cut back, 7 bases at V and 5 bases at J, with 23 bases in the middle. Per the germline V gene, CDR1 is MDHEN and CDR2 is SYDVKM. This CDR3 is built from 16 residues. The CDR3 is CASTSPEGAGETEAFF. CDR3 DNA: TGTGCCAGCACCAGCCCCGAGGGAGCGGGGGAGACTGAAGCTTTCTTT.

This chain joins TRBV19 and TRBJ1-2; 8 bases are shared with TRBD1. Trimming at V came to 0 bases and at J to 4 bases, leaving 10 bases not matched to a gene. Germline CDR1 reads LNHDA; CDR2 reads SQIVND (reference sequence). The CDR3 runs to 17 residues. The CDR3 loop is CASSIDLAGGFFYGYTF. The CDR3 DNA reads as TGTGCCAGTAGTATAGATCTGGCAGGGGGCTTTTTCTATGGCTACACCTTC.

The rearrangement links TRBV7-9 to TRBJ2-7, with 8 bases lining up with TRBD1. Germline V gene lookup returns CDR1 SEHNR and CDR2 FQNEAQ (reference sequence). This CDR3 has 17 residues. V was pared by 3 bases and J by 2 bases, with 12 bases of the junction left unmatched. In DNA form, the CDR3 reads TGTGCCAGCAGCTTCTCGGGACAGGCTAGGGGTGCCTACGAGCAGTACTTC. Its translation is CASSFSGQARGAYEQYF.

The V gene is TRBV11-3, the J gene TRBJ1-2, with 9 bases matching TRBD1. The CDR3 is 15 amino acids. V lost 0 bases to trimming and J lost 6 bases; unmatched junction nucleotides: 5. Germline loops: CDR1 SGHNT, CDR2 YENEEA. The CDR3 coding sequence is TGTGCCAGCAGCTTAGAACTCACAGGGGGCCATGGCTACACCTTC. This codes for CASSLELTGGHGYTF.

This chain links TRBV5-4 with TRBJ1-3, with D possibly TRBD1 on 5 matching bases. The ends were cut back, 1 base at V and 0 bases at J, with 11 bases in the middle. The CDR3 runs 16 residues. Germline values: CDR1 SGHNT, CDR2 YYREEE (reference sequence). The chain's CDR3 is CASSLRQQRSGNTIYF. CDR3 in DNA: TGTGCCAGCAGCTTGCGACAGCAACGCTCTGGAAACACCATATATTTT.

The V gene is TRBV7-2, the J gene TRBJ2-7; D possibly corresponds to TRBD1 (6 bases). CDR3 length equals 15 residues. Germline CDR1 reads SGHTA; CDR2 reads FQGNSA. Trimming shortened V by 4 bases and J by 1 base, and 14 bases separated the two germline ends. The CDR3: CASSYRDILSYEQYF. The DNA for the CDR3 is TGTGCCAGCAGCTACCGGGACATCCTATCCTACGAGCAGTACTTC.

The chain uses TRBV5-1 and TRBJ1-1; D not certain. The CDR3 covers 13 residues. V lost 4 bases and J lost 1, with 8 bases in between. The germline V gene encodes CDR1 SGHRS and CDR2 YFSETQ. The CDR3 region is CASSIGGNTEAFF. The CDR3 region has the DNA TGCGCCAGCAGCATCGGCGGGAACACTGAAGCTTTCTTT.

The gene calls are TRBV29-1 and TRBJ2-6; TRBD2 might be the D (5 bases). Germline CDR1 reads SQVTM; CDR2 reads ANQGSEA. The CDR3 is 12 residues long. Trimming took off 3 bases at V and 9 bases at J, with 9 bases between the two ends. The CDR3 bases are TGCAGCGTTGAGTGGACTTACAACGTCCTGACTTTC. It yields the protein CSVEWTYNVLTF.

V and J are TRBV13 and TRBJ2-1, with 12 bases identical to TRBD2. CDR3 length equals 17 residues. V dropped 7 bases and J dropped 7; count of bases not matched to a gene: 14. Germline loops: CDR1 PRHDT, CDR2 FYEKMQ (reference sequence). In nucleotides, the CDR3 is TGTGCCAGCAAGTCCCTAGCGGGGGGGCGGGAGAGGAATGAGCAGTTCTTC. Residues: CASKSLAGGRERNEQFF.

The rearrangement joins TRBV11-3 to TRBJ2-3; D is unclear. Trimming stripped 4 bases from V and 3 bases from J, with 8 bases between. Germline V gene data show CDR1 as SGHNT and CDR2 as YENEEA. The length of the CDR3 is 13 residues. CDR3 loop: CASSSPYTDTQYF. The CDR3 DNA sequence: TGTGCCAGCAGCTCTCCCTATACAGATACGCAGTATTTT.

The chain combines TRBV7-6 with TRBJ2-1; D is possibly TRBD1 (8 bases). V lost 4 bases to trimming and J lost 9 bases, with 19 bases between them. The germline V gene has CDR1 SGHVS and CDR2 FNYEAQ. This CDR3 has 15 residues. CDR3 sequence: CASSSGQGGWGEQFF. The CDR3 DNA is TGTGCCAGCAGCTCCGGACAGGGAGGGTGGGGTGAGCAGTTCTTC.

The rearrangement links TRBV18 to TRBJ1-2, with D possibly matching TRBD1 (5 bases). The CDR3 spans 12 residues. Trimming cost V 3 bases and J 8 bases, with 10 bases left between them. Looked up from germline, CDR1 is KGHSH and CDR2 is LQKENI. The CDR3 DNA reads TGTGCCAGCTCACCGGGACGGGAGGGCTACACCTTC. Residues: CASSPGREGYTF. Drawing the rest from reference TRBV18 and TRBJ1-2, the complete variable domain is NAGVMQNPRHLVRRRGQEARLRCSPMKGHSHVYWYRQLPEEGLKFMVYLQKENIIDESGMPKERFSAEFPKEGPSILRIQQVVRGDSAAYFCASSPGREGYTFGSGTRLTVV.

This clone was seen a single time. The chain links TRBV12-5 to TRBJ1-1; D gene uncertain. The CDR3 spans 13 residues. V was shortened by 0 bases and J by 6 bases, with 8 bases between the two germline ends. Germline values: CDR1 LGHNT, CDR2 FRNRAP. The CDR3 DNA reads TGTGCTAGTGGTTTGGTACTGCCGGCTGAAGCTTTCTTT. It codes for CASGLVLPAEAFF.

CDR3 residues: CASSLAEAGVYTF. In DNA, the CDR3 is TGTGCCAGCAGCTTAGCAGAAGCAGGGGTATACACCTTC. V and J are TRBV7-9 and TRBJ1-2, with D perhaps TRBD1 (6 bases). Germline V gene sequence: CDR1 SEHNR, CDR2 FQNEAQ (reference sequence). The CDR3 length is 13 residues. With 0 bases removed from V and 11 bases from J, the gap between germline ends came to 13 bases.

The table lists this clone with a few counts. The chain carries TRBV10-2 and TRBJ1-1; TRBD1 might be the D (6 bases). The CDR3 is 15 residues long. In germline, CDR1 is WSHSY, CDR2 SAAADI. The V gene lost 8 bases and the J gene lost 2 bases, with 18 bases spanning the gap. CDR3 sequence: CASVSGGIGNTEAFF. CDR3 DNA sequence: TGCGCCAGCGTCTCGGGGGGCATTGGTAACACTGAAGCTTTCTTT.

The chain joins TRBV28 to TRBJ2-7; TRBD2 aligns across 13 bases. J lost 1 base, V lost 3 bases, and 0 bases had no gene match. The CDR3 covers 15 residues. Germline V CDR1 and CDR2: MDHEN, SYDVKM. The CDR3 bases are TGTGCCAGCAGTTTGGGACTAGCGGGGTCCTACGAGCAGTACTTC. Protein sequence: CASSLGLAGSYEQYF.

The chain is built from TRBV6-5 and TRBJ2-2; tentatively, D is TRBD1 (5 bases). Germline-derived CDR1 and CDR2 are MNHEY and SVGAGI. Trimming took 6 bases from V and 7 from J, leaving 12 bases between them. The CDR3 spans 13 residues. The DNA of the CDR3 is TGTGCCAGCAGCCAGGGAAGGGGCGGGGAGCTGTTTTTT. Its protein product is CASSQGRGGELFF.

The chain joins TRBV10-3 to TRBJ2-5; 13 nucleotides align to TRBD2. TRBJ2-7 explains the end of the DNA better; the J call may be wrong. This CDR3 comprises 15 residues. Germline-derived CDR1 and CDR2 are ENHRY and SYGVKD. Here the CDR3 reads CAISRLAGGAYEQYF. The CDR3 bases are TGTGCCATCAGTAGACTAGCGGGAGGTGCCTACGAGCAGTACTTC.